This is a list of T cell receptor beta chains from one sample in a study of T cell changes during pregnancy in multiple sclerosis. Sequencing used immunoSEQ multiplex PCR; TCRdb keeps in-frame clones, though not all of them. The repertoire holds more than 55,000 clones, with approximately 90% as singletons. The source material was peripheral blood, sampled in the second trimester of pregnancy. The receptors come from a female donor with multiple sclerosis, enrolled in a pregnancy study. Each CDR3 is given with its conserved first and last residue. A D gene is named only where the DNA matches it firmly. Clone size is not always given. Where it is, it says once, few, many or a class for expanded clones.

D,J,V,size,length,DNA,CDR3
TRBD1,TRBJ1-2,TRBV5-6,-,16,TGTGCCAGCAGCCCGTCGACAGGGGCGCCATCCTATGGCTACACCTTC,CASSPSTGAPSYGYTF
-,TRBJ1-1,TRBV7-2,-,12,TGTGCCAGCAGCCTCTCCCGTTATGAAGCTTTCTTT,CASSLSRYEAFF
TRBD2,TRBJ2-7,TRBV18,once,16,TGTGCCAGCTCACCGGGACTAGCGGGGGGGTCCTACGAGCAGTACTTC,CASSPGLAGGSYEQYF
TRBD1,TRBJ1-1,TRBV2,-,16,TGTGCCAGCAGTTGGGACAGGGGGTTTATGAACACTGAAGCTTTCTTT,CASSWDRGFMNTEAFF
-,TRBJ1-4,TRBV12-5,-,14,TGTGCTAGTGGTCCGGGGGGGGGAGACGAAAAACTGTTTTTT,CASGPGGGDEKLFF
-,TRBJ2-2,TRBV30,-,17,TGTGCCTGGAGTCGCCCCCCCAAGGGGGCGAACACCGGGGAGCTGTTTTTT,CAWSRPPKGANTGELFF
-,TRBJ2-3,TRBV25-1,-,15,TGTGCCAGCAGTGAATCCCAGGGCGACACAGATACGCAGTATTTT,CASSESQGDTDTQYF
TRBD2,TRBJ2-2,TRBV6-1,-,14,TGTGCCAGCCTCGGCGGGGGGAACACCGGGGAGCTGTTTTTT,CASLGGGNTGELFF
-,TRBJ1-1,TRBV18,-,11,TGTGCCAGCTCACCACCCGGTGAAGCTTTCTTT,CASSPPGEAFF
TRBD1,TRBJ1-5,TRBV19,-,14,TGTGCCAGCGACAGGGAGTCCGCAGTTCAGCCCCAGCATTTT,CASDRESAVQPQHF
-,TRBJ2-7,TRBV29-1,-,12,TGCAGCGGTGGAGAGGGAGACTACGAGCAGTACTTC,CSGGEGDYEQYF
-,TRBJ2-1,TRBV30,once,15,TGTGCCTGGGAGCCTTTCGGGACTTCCTACAATGAGCAGTTCTTC,CAWEPFGTSYNEQFF
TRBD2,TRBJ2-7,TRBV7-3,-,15,TGTGCCAGCAGCTATAGCGGGGGGCCCTCCTACGAGCAGTACTTC,CASSYSGGPSYEQYF
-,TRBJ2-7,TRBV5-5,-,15,TGTGCCAGCAGCTTGTCTATCCAGGGACAATACGAGCAGTACTTC,CASSLSIQGQYEQYF
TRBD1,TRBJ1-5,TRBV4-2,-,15,TGTGCCAGCAGCCCGACAGGGGGCATTGTCCAGCCCCAGCATTTT,CASSPTGGIVQPQHF
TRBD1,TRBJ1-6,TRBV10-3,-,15,TGTGCCATCAGTGGCGGACAGGGAAATAATTCACCCCTCCACTTT,CAISGGQGNNSPLHF
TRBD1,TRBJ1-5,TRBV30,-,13,TGTGCCTGGAGTGTCAGGGGGCATCAGCCCCAGCATTTT,CAWSVRGHQPQHF
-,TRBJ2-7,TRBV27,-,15,TGTGCCAGCAGTTCCTCCGGGACACCGACCTACGAGCAGTACTTC,CASSSSGTPTYEQYF
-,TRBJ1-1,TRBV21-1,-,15,-,CASSTWAGGNTEAFF
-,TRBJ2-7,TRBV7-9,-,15,TGTGCCAGCAGCTCCCGTAGTGACGGAGCCTACGAGCAGTACTTC,CASSSRSDGAYEQYF